One sample yielded the 3 T cell receptor beta chains listed below, sequenced in a study of hypomethylating agent response in myelodysplastic syndrome (dated by TCRdb to the early 2020s). Receptors were amplified or captured by the immunoSEQ multiplex PCR assay. TCRdb obtained this table from immuneACCESS and retained in-frame rearrangements with V and J assigned. These tables miss some clones; where compared with another copy, unresolved V genes account for less than half of the shortfall, and the remainder is unexplained. The sample table records more than 4,500 clones; 88% of these occur just once. The top ten clonotypes cover about 11% of the sample. Material: bone marrow, obtained before or after starting hypomethylating agent treatment for myelodysplastic syndrome (not recorded which). These receptors were collected from a human donor with myelodysplastic syndrome.

This clone was counted between two and nine times. The chain uses TRBV2 and TRBJ2-7, with TRBD2 matching 10 bases. This CDR3 is 13 amino acids long. V gave up 5 bases and J gave up 4 bases; unmatched junction bases: 2. CDR1 is SNHLY, CDR2 FYNNEI, per germline. The CDR3 nucleotides are TGTGCCAGCAGTCGGACTAGCGGTTACGAGCAGTACTTC. It codes for CASSRTSGYEQYF. Full variable domain (remainder filled in from reference TRBV2 and TRBJ2-7): EPEVTQTPSHQVTQMGQEVILRCVPISNHLYFYWYRQILGQKVEFLVSFYNNEISEKSEIFDDQFSVERPDGSNFTLKIRSTKLEDSAMYFCASSRTSGYEQYFGPGTRLTVT.

V and J are TRBV29-1 and TRBJ1-1; maybe TRBD1 (5 bases). Germline CDR1 is SQVTM and CDR2 is ANQGSEA. The CDR3 is 14 residues long. Trimming shortened V by 3 bases and J by 5 bases, and 16 bases separated the two germline ends. CDR3 in amino acids: CSVDRGAGSTEAFF. In nucleotides, the CDR3 is TGCAGCGTTGATCGGGGCGCCGGTAGTACTGAAGCTTTCTTT. Full variable domain (rest looked up from reference TRBV29-1 and TRBJ1-1): SAVISQKPSRDICQRGTSLTIQCQVDSQVTMMFWYRQQPGQSLTLIATANQGSEATYESGFVIDKFPISRPNLTFSTLTVSNMSPEDSSIYLCSVDRGAGSTEAFFGQGTRLTVV.

This CDR3 reads CASSSRPSGPNYGYTF. The DNA of the CDR3 is TGTGCCAGCAGTTCCCGACCATCCGGACCTAACTATGGCTACACCTTC. The chain uses TRBV28 and TRBJ1-2; D ambiguous. The germline CDR1 and CDR2 sequences are MDHEN and SYDVKM. V lost 4 bases and J 0 bases, leaving 15 bases between the germline ends. This CDR3 region has 16 residues.